This is a list of T cell receptor beta chains from one sample in a study of blood T cell repertoires in COVID-19. Profiling relied on immunoSEQ multiplex PCR, and the TCRdb table lists in-frame clones only, not all of them. Here the sample spans around 120,000 clones, roughly 85% being singletons. Input material: peripheral blood. Source of these receptors: a human donor in a cohort sampled during active COVID-19. Each CDR3 is given without its conserved first and last residue.

V gene: TRBV7-6
CDR3 protein: ASSPVYQNTEAF

V gene: TRBV28
CDR3 protein: ASSFPSGQLLSGANVLT

V gene: TRBV10-3
CDR3 protein: AISDVYEQY

V gene: TRBV7-9
CDR3 protein: ASSLSGGFYEQY

V gene: TRBV7-9
CDR3 protein: ASSSGLAGSKETQY

V gene: TRBV7-8
CDR3 protein: ASSLGSGGGPTEQF

V gene: TRBV7-6
CDR3 protein: ASSLAGGPTGELF

V gene: TRBV3-1/TRBV3-2
CDR3 protein: ASSQSGTVAIRGEF

V gene: TRBV10-3
CDR3 protein: ATSGESGNTIY

V gene: TRBV7-6
CDR3 protein: ASSLALSQGALGEKLF

V gene: TRBV4-2
CDR3 protein: ASSPSKARGAVDGYT

V gene: TRBV15
CDR3 protein: ATSRDRPGSGEGDTQY

V gene: TRBV7-9
CDR3 protein: ASSLSGDTQY

V gene: TRBV28
CDR3 protein: ASSLGGQPQH

V gene: TRBV18
CDR3 protein: ASSPPTSGRHNEQF